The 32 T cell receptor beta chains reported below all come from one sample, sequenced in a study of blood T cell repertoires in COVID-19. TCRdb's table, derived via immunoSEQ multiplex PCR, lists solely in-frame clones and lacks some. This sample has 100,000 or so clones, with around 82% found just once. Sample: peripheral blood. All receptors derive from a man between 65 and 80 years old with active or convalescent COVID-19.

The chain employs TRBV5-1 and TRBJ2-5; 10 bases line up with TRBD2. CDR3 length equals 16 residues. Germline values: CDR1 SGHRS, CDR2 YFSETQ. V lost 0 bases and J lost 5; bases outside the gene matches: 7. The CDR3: CASSLDSGGARETQYF. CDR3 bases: TGCGCCAGCAGCTTGGACAGCGGGGGGGCCCGGGAGACCCAGTACTTC.

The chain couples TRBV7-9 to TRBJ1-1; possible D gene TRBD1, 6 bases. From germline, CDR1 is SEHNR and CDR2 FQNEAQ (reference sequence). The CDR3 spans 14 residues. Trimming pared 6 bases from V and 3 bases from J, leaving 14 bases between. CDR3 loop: CASSDRISDTEAFF. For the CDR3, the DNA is TGTGCCAGCAGTGACAGGATATCGGACACTGAAGCTTTCTTT.

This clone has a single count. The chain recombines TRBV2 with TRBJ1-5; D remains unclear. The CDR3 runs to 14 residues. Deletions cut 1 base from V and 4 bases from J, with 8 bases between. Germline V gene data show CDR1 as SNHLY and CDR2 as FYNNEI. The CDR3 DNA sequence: TGTGCCAGCAGTGAAGACAGCCTAAATCAGCCCCAGCATTTT. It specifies CASSEDSLNQPQHF.

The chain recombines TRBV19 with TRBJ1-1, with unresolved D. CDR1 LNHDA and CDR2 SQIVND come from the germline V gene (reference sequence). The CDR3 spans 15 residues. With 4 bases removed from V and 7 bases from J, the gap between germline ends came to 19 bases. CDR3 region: CASSKDKADSYEAFF. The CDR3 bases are TGTGCCAGTAGTAAAGACAAAGCAGACTCCTATGAAGCTTTCTTT.

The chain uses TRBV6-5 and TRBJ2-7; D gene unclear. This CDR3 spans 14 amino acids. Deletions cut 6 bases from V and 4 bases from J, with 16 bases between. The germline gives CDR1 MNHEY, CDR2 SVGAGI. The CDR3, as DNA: TGTGCCAGCAGCCGAACAAGTGGAGCGTACGAGCAGTACTTC. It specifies CASSRTSGAYEQYF.

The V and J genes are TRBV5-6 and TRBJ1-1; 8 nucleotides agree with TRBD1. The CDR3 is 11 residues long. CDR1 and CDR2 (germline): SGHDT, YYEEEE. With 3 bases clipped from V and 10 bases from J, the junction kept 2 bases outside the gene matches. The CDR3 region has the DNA TGTGCCAGCAGCTCCGGACAGGGAGCTTTCTTT. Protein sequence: CASSSGQGAFF.

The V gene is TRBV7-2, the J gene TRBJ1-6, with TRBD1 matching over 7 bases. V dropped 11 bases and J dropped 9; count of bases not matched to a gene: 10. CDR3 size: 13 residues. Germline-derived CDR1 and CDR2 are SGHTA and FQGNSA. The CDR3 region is CAGSRDRSSPLHF. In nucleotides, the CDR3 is TGTGCCGGGTCCCGGGACAGAAGTTCACCCCTCCACTTT.

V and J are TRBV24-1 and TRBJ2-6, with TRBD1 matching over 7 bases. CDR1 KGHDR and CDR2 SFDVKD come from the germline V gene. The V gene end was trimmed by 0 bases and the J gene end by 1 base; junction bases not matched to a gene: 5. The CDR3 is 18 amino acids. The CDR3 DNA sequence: TGTGCCACCAGTGATTTGGGTCACAGGGGATCTGGGGCCAACGTCCTGACTTTC. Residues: CATSDLGHRGSGANVLTF.

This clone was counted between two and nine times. The CDR3: CASSVGETVGYEQYF. In DNA form, the CDR3 reads TGTGCCAGCAGCGTAGGTGAGACAGTGGGTTACGAGCAGTACTTC. The rearrangement uses TRBV9 and TRBJ2-7; D is possibly TRBD1 (5 bases). This CDR3 spans 15 amino acids. Trimming cost V 0 bases and J 4 bases, with 14 bases left between them. The germline gives CDR1 SGDLS, CDR2 YYNGEE.

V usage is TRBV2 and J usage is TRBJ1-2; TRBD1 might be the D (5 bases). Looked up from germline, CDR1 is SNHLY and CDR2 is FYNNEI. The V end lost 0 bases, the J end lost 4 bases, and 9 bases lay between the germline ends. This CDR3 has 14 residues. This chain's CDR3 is CASSEAAGPYGYTF. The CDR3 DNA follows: TGTGCCAGCAGTGAAGCTGCAGGGCCCTATGGCTACACCTTC.

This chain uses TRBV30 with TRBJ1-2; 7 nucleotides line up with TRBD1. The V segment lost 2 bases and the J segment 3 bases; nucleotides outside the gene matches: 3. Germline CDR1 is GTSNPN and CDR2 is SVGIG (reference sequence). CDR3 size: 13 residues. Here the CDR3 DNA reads TGTGCCTGGAGTTATACAGGGGACTATGGCTACACCTTC. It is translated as CAWSYTGDYGYTF. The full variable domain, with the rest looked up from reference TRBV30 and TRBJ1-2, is SQTIHQWPATLVQPVGSPLSLECTVEGTSNPNLYWYRQAAGRGLQLLFYSVGIGQISSEVPQNLSASRPQDRQFILSSKKLLLSDSGFYLCAWSYTGDYGYTFGSGTRLTVV.

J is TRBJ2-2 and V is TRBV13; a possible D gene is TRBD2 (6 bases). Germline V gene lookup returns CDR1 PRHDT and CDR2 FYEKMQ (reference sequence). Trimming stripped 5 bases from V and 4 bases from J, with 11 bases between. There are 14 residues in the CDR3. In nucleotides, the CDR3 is TGTGCCAGCAGCACACGGGAGATCACCGGGGAGCTGTTTTTT. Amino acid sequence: CASSTREITGELFF. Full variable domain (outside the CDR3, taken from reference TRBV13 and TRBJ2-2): AAGVIQSPRHLIKEKRETATLKCYPIPRHDTVYWYQQGPGQDPQFLISFYEKMQSDKGSIPDRFSAQQFSDYHSELNMSSLELGDSALYFCASSTREITGELFFGEGSRLTVL.

The CDR3 DNA follows: TGTGCCAGCAGCTTAGGTTGGAGCTCCTATAATTCACCCCTCCACTTT. The encoded protein is CASSLGWSSYNSPLHF. The rearrangement joins TRBV11-2 to TRBJ1-6; D gene ambiguous. V gave up 1 base and J gave up 0 bases, with 7 bases separating them. There are 16 residues in the CDR3. Germline CDR1 is SGHAT and CDR2 is FQNNGV.

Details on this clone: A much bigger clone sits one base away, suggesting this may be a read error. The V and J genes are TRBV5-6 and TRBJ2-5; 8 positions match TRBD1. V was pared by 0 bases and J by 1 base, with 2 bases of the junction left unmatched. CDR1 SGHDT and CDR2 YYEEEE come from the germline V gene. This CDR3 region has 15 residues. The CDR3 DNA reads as TGTGCCAGCAGCTTGGTCGACAGGGGCCAAGAGACCCAGTACTTC. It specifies CASSLVDRGQETQYF.

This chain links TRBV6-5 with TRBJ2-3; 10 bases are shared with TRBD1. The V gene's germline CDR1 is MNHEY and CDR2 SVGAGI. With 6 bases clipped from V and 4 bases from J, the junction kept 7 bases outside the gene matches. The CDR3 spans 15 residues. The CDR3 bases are TGTGCCAGCAGGACGACAGGGGGCGCACCAGATACGCAGTATTTT. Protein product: CASRTTGGAPDTQYF.

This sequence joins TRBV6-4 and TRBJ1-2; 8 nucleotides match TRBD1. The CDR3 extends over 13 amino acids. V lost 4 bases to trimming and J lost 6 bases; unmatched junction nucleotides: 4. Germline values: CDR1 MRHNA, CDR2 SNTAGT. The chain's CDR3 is CASSASGGDGYTF. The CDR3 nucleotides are TGTGCCAGCAGTGCCTCAGGGGGCGATGGCTACACCTTC.

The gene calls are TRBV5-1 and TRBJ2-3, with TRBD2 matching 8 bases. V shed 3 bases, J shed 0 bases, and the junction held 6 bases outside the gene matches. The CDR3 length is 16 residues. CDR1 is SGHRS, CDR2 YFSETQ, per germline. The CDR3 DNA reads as TGCGCCAGCAGCTCCCTGACTAGCGCTAGCACAGATACGCAGTATTTT. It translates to CASSSLTSASTDTQYF.

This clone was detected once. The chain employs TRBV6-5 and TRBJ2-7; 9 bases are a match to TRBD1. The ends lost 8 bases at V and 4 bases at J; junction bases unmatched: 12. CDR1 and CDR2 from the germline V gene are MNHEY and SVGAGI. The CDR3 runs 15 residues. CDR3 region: CASGTPGTGTYEQYF. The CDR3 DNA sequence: TGTGCCAGCGGGACCCCGGGGACAGGGACGTACGAGCAGTACTTC.

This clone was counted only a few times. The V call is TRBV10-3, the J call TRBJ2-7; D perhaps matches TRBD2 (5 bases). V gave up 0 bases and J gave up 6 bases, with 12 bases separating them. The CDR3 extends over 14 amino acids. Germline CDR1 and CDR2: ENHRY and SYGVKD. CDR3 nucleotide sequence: TGTGCCATCAGTGAGTCGACTAAATCGAGCGAGCAGTACTTC. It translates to CAISESTKSSEQYF.

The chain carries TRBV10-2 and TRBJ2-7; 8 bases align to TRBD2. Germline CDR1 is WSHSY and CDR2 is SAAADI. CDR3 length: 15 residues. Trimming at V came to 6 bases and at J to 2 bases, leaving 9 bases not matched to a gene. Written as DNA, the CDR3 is TGCGCCAGCAGCTCGCGGCGGGGGGCTCCCTACGAGCAGTACTTC. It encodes CASSSRRGAPYEQYF.

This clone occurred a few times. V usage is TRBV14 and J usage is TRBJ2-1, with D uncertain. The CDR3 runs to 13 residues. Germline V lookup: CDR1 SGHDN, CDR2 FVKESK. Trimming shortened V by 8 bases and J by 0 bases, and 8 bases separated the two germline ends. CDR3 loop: CASGLSSYNEQFF. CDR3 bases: TGTGCCAGCGGCCTTAGCTCCTACAATGAGCAGTTCTTC. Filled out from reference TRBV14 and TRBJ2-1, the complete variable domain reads EAGVTQFPSHSVIEKGQTVTLRCDPISGHDNLYWYRRVMGKEIKFLLHFVKESKQDESGMPNNRFLAERTGGTYSTLKVQPAELEDSGVYFCASGLSSYNEQFFGPGTRLTVL.

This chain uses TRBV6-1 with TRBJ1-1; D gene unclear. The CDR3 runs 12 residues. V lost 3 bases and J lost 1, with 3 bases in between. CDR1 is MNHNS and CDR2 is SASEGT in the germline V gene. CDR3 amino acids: CASSDRNTEAFF. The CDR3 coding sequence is TGTGCCAGCAGTGACAGGAACACTGAAGCTTTCTTT.

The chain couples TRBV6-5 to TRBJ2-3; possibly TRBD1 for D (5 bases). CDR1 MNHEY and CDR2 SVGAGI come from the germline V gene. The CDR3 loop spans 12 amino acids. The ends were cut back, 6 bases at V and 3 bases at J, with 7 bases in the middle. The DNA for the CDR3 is TGTGCCAGCAGGACAGAAACAGATACGCAGTATTTT. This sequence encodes CASRTETDTQYF.

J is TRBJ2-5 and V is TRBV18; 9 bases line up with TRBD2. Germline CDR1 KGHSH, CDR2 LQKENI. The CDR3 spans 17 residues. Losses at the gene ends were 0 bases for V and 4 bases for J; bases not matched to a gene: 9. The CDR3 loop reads CASSPPTSAGGPETQYF. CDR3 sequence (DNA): TGTGCCAGCTCACCACCGACGAGCGCGGGGGGGCCAGAGACCCAGTACTTC.

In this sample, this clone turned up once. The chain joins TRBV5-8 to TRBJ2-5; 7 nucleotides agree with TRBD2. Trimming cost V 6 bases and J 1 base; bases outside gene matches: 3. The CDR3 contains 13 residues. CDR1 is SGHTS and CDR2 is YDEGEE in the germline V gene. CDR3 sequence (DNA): TGTGCCAGCAAACGGGGGGTCCAAGAGACCCAGTACTTC. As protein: CASKRGVQETQYF.

DNA for the CDR3: TGCGCCAGCAGTCAACCGACAGGGATTTCCTCTGGAAACACCATATATTTT. Translating gives CASSQPTGISSGNTIYF. The chain employs TRBV23-1 and TRBJ1-3; 7 bases fit TRBD1. TRBV23-1 is filed as an ORF, its function uncertain. Germline trimming cut 2 bases from V and 0 bases from J; bases unmatched to any gene: 7. The CDR3 consists of 17 residues.

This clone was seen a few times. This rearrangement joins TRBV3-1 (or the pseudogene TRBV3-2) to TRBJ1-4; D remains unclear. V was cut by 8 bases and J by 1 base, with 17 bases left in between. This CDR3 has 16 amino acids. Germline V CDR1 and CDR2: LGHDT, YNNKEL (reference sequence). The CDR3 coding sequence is TGTGCCAGCCTCCTTCCTGGGCTTCAAACTAATGAAAAACTGTTTTTT. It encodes CASLLPGLQTNEKLFF.

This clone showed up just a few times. The CDR3 spells CASSETGSNQPQHF. CDR3 in DNA: TGTGCCAGTAGCGAAACAGGGAGCAATCAGCCCCAGCATTTT. The chain is built from TRBV19 and TRBJ1-5, with D possibly being TRBD1 (6 bases). In germline, CDR1 is LNHDA, CDR2 SQIVND (reference sequence). V dropped 6 bases and J dropped 1 base, with 10 bases sitting between them. The CDR3 extends over 14 amino acids.

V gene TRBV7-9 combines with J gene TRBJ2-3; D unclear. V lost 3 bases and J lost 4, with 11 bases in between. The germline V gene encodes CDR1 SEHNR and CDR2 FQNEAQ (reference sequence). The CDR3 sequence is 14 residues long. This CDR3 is CASSLGRWADTQYF. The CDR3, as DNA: TGTGCCAGCAGCTTGGGCCGGTGGGCAGATACGCAGTATTTT.

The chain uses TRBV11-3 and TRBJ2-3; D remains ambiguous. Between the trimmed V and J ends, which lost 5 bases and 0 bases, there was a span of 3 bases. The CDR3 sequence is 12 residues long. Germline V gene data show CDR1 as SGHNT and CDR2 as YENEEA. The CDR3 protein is CASSPSTDTQYF. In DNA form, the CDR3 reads TGTGCCAGCAGCCCTAGCACAGATACGCAGTATTTT.

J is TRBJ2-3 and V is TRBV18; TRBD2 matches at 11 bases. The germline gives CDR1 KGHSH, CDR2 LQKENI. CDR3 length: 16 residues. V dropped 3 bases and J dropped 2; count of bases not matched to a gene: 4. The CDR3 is CASSPGTSGFTDTQYF. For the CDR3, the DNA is TGTGCCAGCTCACCTGGGACTAGCGGTTTCACAGATACGCAGTATTTT.

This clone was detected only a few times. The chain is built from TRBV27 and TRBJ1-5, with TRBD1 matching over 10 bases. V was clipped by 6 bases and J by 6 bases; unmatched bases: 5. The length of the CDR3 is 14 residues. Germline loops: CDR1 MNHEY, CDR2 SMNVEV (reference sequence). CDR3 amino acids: CASRGTGVSQPQHF. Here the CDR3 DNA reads TGTGCCAGCAGGGGGACAGGGGTGAGTCAGCCCCAGCATTTT.